This T cell receptor (beta chain) came from a study of blood T cell repertoires in COVID-19. TCRdb's table, derived via immunoSEQ multiplex PCR, lists solely in-frame clones and lacks some. Of hundreds of thousands of clones detected, approximately 86% appear once; the ten largest clones hold around 3.1%. The sample was peripheral blood. The clonotype comes from a man between 60 and 70 years old with acute or convalescent COVID-19.

CDR3 bases: TGTGCCAGCAGTGAGGACAGAGACTACAATGAGCAGTTCTTC. Translated, it gives CASSEDRDYNEQFF. The rearrangement joins TRBV6-4 to TRBJ2-1; D is possibly TRBD1 (6 bases). The CDR3 has 14 amino acids. The V gene's germline CDR1 is MRHNA and CDR2 SNTAGT. V was shortened by 3 bases and J by 3 bases, with 9 bases between the two germline ends.